This passage covers 31 T cell receptor beta chains from one sample sequenced in a study of regulatory T cells in long-lasting Graves disease. Specified time point: newly diagnosed GD, antithyroid drugs for less than 3 months. The TCR library was made from RNA extracted from PBMCs. Investigators prepared the TCR beta libraries by applying iRepertoire HTBI primers and Arm-PCR of CDR3 regions. Using its own MiXCR run on the multiplex PCR reads, TCRdb lists one record per CDR3 protein. Of 350,000 to 550,000 distinct CDR3 sequences listed, about 15% are singletons. This same sample was also part of a study on T cells in Graves' hyperthyroidism and ophthalmopathy.

The sequenced sample was peripheral blood mononuclear cells (PBMCs), obtained at new diagnosis, from a patient treated with antithyroid drugs. These receptors came from a woman between 18 and 30 years old with Graves disease.

V usage is TRBV30 and J usage is TRBJ2-7; the D gene is possibly TRBD1 (6 bases). The CDR3 contains 13 residues. Germline V gives CDR1 GTSNPN, CDR2 SVGIG (reference sequence). V lost 4 bases and J 3 bases, leaving 13 bases between the germline ends. CDR3 in DNA: TGTGCCTGGATGGCAGGGGTGGGCTACGAGCAGTACTTC. Translation gives CAWMAGVGYEQYF.

This clonotype has a handful of counts. The chain has TRBV30 and TRBJ2-7, with D perhaps TRBD1 (7 bases). Per germline, CDR1 GTSNPN and CDR2 SVGIG (reference sequence). The V end was cut by 3 bases, the J end by 2 bases, with 11 bases between. The CDR3 length is 13 residues. The CDR3 loop reads CAWREGQTYEQYF. Here the CDR3 DNA reads TGTGCCTGGAGGGAGGGACAGACCTACGAGCAGTACTTC.

The table lists this clonotype with many counts. V usage is TRBV30 and J usage is TRBJ1-5, with TRBD1 as a possible D gene (5 bases). The CDR3 spans 15 residues. Looked up from germline, CDR1 is GTSNPN and CDR2 is SVGIG (reference sequence). With 8 bases removed from V and 7 bases from J, the gap between germline ends came to 24 bases. The CDR3: CARAEMSGWGQPQHF. The CDR3 DNA reads as TGTGCCAGAGCTGAAATGTCAGGGTGGGGCCAGCCCCAGCATTTT.

The sample holds many counts of this clonotype. J is TRBJ1-2 and V is TRBV12-3 or TRBV12-4, with a tentative D call TRBD1 (5 bases). Trimming cost V 9 bases and J 3 bases, with 11 bases left between them. The CDR3 consists of 12 residues. CDR3 sequence: CARSGPYYGYTF. In nucleotides, the CDR3 is TGTGCCAGATCAGGGCCCTACTATGGCTACACCTTC.

This clonotype was detected many times. The chain couples TRBV27 to TRBJ1-2; the match to TRBD1 covers 7 bases. V lost 5 bases, J lost 4 bases, and 7 bases stayed unmatched. Looked up from germline, CDR1 is MNHEY and CDR2 is SMNVEV (reference sequence). CDR3 length equals 14 residues. The CDR3 sequence is CASSVTGSGYGYTF. The CDR3 nucleotides read TGTGCCAGCAGTGTGACAGGGTCGGGCTATGGCTACACCTTC.

The chain couples TRBV19 to TRBJ2-7; 11 nucleotides agree with TRBD2. Trimming removed 3 bases from V and 7 bases from J; junction bases left unmatched: 11. This CDR3 contains 16 residues. CDR1 and CDR2 (germline): LNHDA, SQIVND (reference sequence). This CDR3 reads CASSMALAGETGEQYF. The DNA of the CDR3 is TGTGCCAGTAGTATGGCACTAGCGGGAGAAACAGGGGAGCAGTACTTC.

A few counts support this clonotype. CDR3 residues: CATSRTLTSGFSTDTQYF. The CDR3 DNA is TGTGCCACCAGCAGAACCCTTACTAGCGGGTTTAGCACAGATACGCAGTATTTT. V and J are TRBV15 and TRBJ2-3; 9 nucleotides match TRBD2. V gave up 2 bases and J gave up 0 bases; unmatched junction bases: 9. This CDR3 region has 18 residues. The germline V gene encodes CDR1 LNHNV and CDR2 YYDKDF (reference sequence).

This clonotype was counted many times. The chain links TRBV6-1 to TRBJ2-5; 10 bases align to TRBD2. V was clipped by 5 bases and J by 5 bases; unmatched bases: 8. Germline CDR1 is MNHNS and CDR2 is SASEGT. The CDR3 covers 15 residues. Here the CDR3 DNA reads TGTGCCAGCAGTCCGAGCGGGAGGGCCTGGGAGACCCAGTACTTC. Translating it yields CASSPSGRAWETQYF.

The chain joins TRBV27 to TRBJ2-3, with D maybe TRBD2 (5 bases). Germline CDR1 is MNHEY and CDR2 is SMNVEV (reference sequence). Trimming shortened V by 3 bases and J by 6 bases, and 10 bases separated the two germline ends. The CDR3 covers 13 residues. The CDR3 nucleotides are TGTGCCAGCAGTTTTGTGGAGGACGATACGCAGTATTTT. This translates into CASSFVEDDTQYF.

On this clonotype: A much larger clone lies one base from this, so it may be a read error. The chain combines TRBV20-1 with TRBJ1-1; TRBD1 matches at 9 bases. Germline-derived CDR1 and CDR2 are DFQATT and SNEGSKA (reference sequence). This CDR3 is built from 17 residues. CDR3 coding DNA: TGCAGTACTAGTCCCCATTCGGGGACAGGGATAAAAAGGGGAACTTTCTTT. Translation: CSTSPHSGTGIKRGTFF.

This clonotype was seen at least ten times. The chain is built from TRBV2 and TRBJ2-3; possibly TRBD2 for D (7 bases). The CDR3 contains 16 residues. The V and J ends lost 5 bases and 3 bases respectively, with 18 bases between them. Germline V gene lookup returns CDR1 SNHLY and CDR2 FYNNEI. CDR3 amino acids: CASSSEWGGETDTQYF. The CDR3 DNA follows: TGTGCCAGCAGTTCAGAGTGGGGGGGCGAGACAGATACGCAGTATTTT.

In its sample, this clonotype was seen many times. The chain uses TRBV7-6 and TRBJ2-6; 13 bases map to TRBD2. Losses at the gene ends were 4 bases for V and 2 bases for J; bases not matched to a gene: 5. Germline loops: CDR1 SGHVS, CDR2 FNYEAQ. CDR3 length equals 18 residues. The CDR3 coding sequence is TGTGCCAGCAGCTACACCGGGACTAGCGGGACTGGGGCCAACGTCCTGACTTTC. Amino acids: CASSYTGTSGTGANVLTF.

Details on this clonotype: With a much larger clone just one base away, this may be a read error. A read error is likely, as this CDR3 ends without the conserved phenylalanine or tryptophan. The chain recombines TRBV7-2 with TRBJ2-5; D is perhaps TRBD1 or TRBD2 (6 bases each). The germline V gene encodes CDR1 SGHTA and CDR2 FQGNSA. With 5 bases removed from V and 2 bases from J, the gap between germline ends came to 18 bases. The length of the CDR3 is 16 residues. CDR3 residues: CASSRGTSSGQETQYS. The CDR3 DNA reads TGTGCCAGCAGCAGGGGGACGAGTAGCGGACAAGAGACCCAGTACTCC.

This clonotype was observed a few times. This chain uses TRBV5-1 with TRBJ2-6; 14 positions match TRBD2. V trimming: 0 bases; J trimming: 2 bases; junction bases outside the gene matches: 1. Germline V gives CDR1 SGHRS, CDR2 YFSETQ. This CDR3 is 18 amino acids long. The CDR3 DNA reads as TGCGCCAGCAGCTTGGGGGGACTAGCGGGAGCTGGGGCCAACGTCCTGACTTTC. It translates to CASSLGGLAGAGANVLTF. Full variable domain (remainder filled in from reference TRBV5-1 and TRBJ2-6): KAGVTQTPRYLIKTRGQQVTLSCSPISGHRSVSWYQQTPGQGLQFLFEYFSETQRNKGNFPGRFSGRQFSNSRSEMNVSTLELGDSALYLCASSLGGLAGAGANVLTFGAGSRLTVL.

This clonotype came up many times. The CDR3, as DNA: TGTGCCAGCAGTCCCGGGCCGCGCGAGCAGTACTTC. Translating it yields CASSPGPREQYF. This rearrangement joins TRBV12-3 or TRBV12-4 to TRBJ2-7; D remains ambiguous. V was shortened by 5 bases and J by 6 bases, with 11 bases between the two germline ends. The CDR3 is made up of 12 amino acids.

As to this clonotype: A much larger clone lies a single base off, so this may be a read error. The genes are TRBV6-2 or TRBV6-3 and TRBJ2-1; D might be TRBD1 or TRBD2, each matching 6 bases. CDR3 length: 16 residues. Germline CDR1 MNHEY, CDR2 SVGEGT. This chain's CDR3 is CASSYGGQGTYNERFF. The CDR3 DNA reads as TGTGCCAGCAGTTACGGGGGGCAGGGGACGTACAATGAGCGGTTCTTC.

The chain carries TRBV15 and TRBJ2-2; maybe TRBD2 (5 bases). Germline values: CDR1 LNHNV, CDR2 YYDKDF (reference sequence). Trimming pared 0 bases from V and 5 bases from J, leaving 7 bases between. The CDR3 has 14 residues. In DNA, the CDR3 is TGTGCCACCAGCAGAGATACGGGGACCGGGGAGCTGTTTTTT. The encoded protein is CATSRDTGTGELFF.

This clonotype was picked up many times. The V and J genes are TRBV6-1 and TRBJ1-6; possibly TRBD1 for D (5 bases). The CDR3 is 14 amino acids. V lost 5 bases and J lost 10, with 15 bases in between. In germline, CDR1 is MNHNS, CDR2 SASEGT. The CDR3: CASSKRRGGSPLHF. DNA for the CDR3: TGTGCCAGCAGTAAACGGAGGGGAGGCTCACCCCTCCACTTT.

This clonotype was observed at least ten times. The V gene is TRBV6-4, the J gene TRBJ2-1; 7 nucleotides agree with TRBD2. The junction had 7 bases not matched to a gene; V was cut back by 0 bases and J by 8 bases. The CDR3 runs 15 residues. CDR1 is MRHNA, CDR2 SNTAGT, per germline. CDR3 region: CASSDSGSGSDEQFF. Here the CDR3 DNA reads TGTGCCAGCAGTGACTCAGGTAGCGGGTCAGATGAGCAGTTCTTC.

This clonotype turned up a few times. The CDR3 is CASSHTSGRHNSPLHF. CDR3 DNA sequence: TGCGCCAGCAGCCATACATCGGGACGTCATAATTCACCCCTCCACTTT. The chain couples TRBV4-1 to TRBJ1-6; D possibly corresponds to TRBD1 (5 bases). CDR1 is MGHRA, CDR2 YSYEKL, per germline. V lost 3 bases and J 5 bases, leaving 14 bases between the germline ends. The length of the CDR3 is 16 residues.

The sample holds many counts of this clonotype. The chain recombines TRBV20-1 with TRBJ2-5, with TRBD2 identical over 8 bases. Germline CDR1 reads DFQATT; CDR2 reads SNEGSKA (reference sequence). V was pared by 3 bases and J by 2 bases, with 8 bases of the junction left unmatched. This CDR3 is 15 amino acids long. CDR3 in amino acids: CSASPIAGKQETQYF. DNA of the CDR3: TGCAGTGCTAGCCCTATAGCGGGAAAGCAAGAGACCCAGTACTTC.

Only a few counts were recorded for this clonotype. The V and J genes are TRBV7-2 and TRBJ2-2; 12 bases match TRBD2. V lost 5 bases and J lost 6; bases outside the gene matches: 7. The V gene's germline CDR1 is SGHTA and CDR2 FQGNSA. The CDR3 contains 16 residues. DNA of the CDR3: TGTGCCAGCAGCAGACGACTAGCGGGAGCTCCCGGGGAGCTGTTTTTT. Amino acid sequence: CASSRRLAGAPGELFF.

This clonotype was detected many times. The chain joins TRBV28 to TRBJ2-3, with 7 positions matching TRBD2. Per germline, CDR1 MDHEN and CDR2 SYDVKM. V lost 7 bases and J lost 4; bases outside the gene matches: 14. This CDR3 contains 16 residues. As DNA, the CDR3 is TGTGCCAGCACAATCCCCCCTGGCGGGAGTTCAGATACGCAGTATTTT. It is translated as CASTIPPGGSSDTQYF.

This clonotype was seen at least ten times. The gene calls are TRBV7-3 and TRBJ2-7; 9 bases line up with TRBD2. Per the germline V gene, CDR1 is SGHTA and CDR2 is FQGTGA. V lost 0 bases and J lost 7; bases outside the gene matches: 7. This CDR3 region has 15 residues. The CDR3 region has the DNA TGTGCCAGCAGCTTAACGCTAGCGGGAATGGGTGAGCAGTACTTC. Translated, it gives CASSLTLAGMGEQYF.

This clonotype was detected ten times or more. This sequence joins TRBV28 and TRBJ2-1; 13 nucleotides agree with TRBD2. Germline trimming cut 6 bases from V and 1 base from J; bases unmatched to any gene: 9. CDR1 and CDR2 (germline): MDHEN, SYDVKM. The CDR3 length is 18 residues. The CDR3 DNA sequence: TGTGCCAGCAGACTAACTAGCGGGAGGGCCTCGTCCTACAATGAGCAGTTCTTC. It translates to CASRLTSGRASSYNEQFF.

This clonotype was counted ten times or more. The CDR3 DNA sequence: TGTGCCAGCAGCTTAGCGGGTGGGGGCGGGTTTGACACTGAAGCTTTCTTT. As protein: CASSLAGGGGFDTEAFF. The chain recombines TRBV7-9 with TRBJ1-1; perhaps TRBD1 as D (6 bases). Germline loops: CDR1 SEHNR, CDR2 FQNEAQ (reference sequence). Trimming cost V 0 bases and J 3 bases, with 17 bases left between them. CDR3 length equals 17 residues.

This clonotype appeared once. V usage is TRBV7-9 and J usage is TRBJ2-1, with D possibly matching TRBD2 (5 bases). The CDR3 totals 13 residues. V was pared by 5 bases and J by 8 bases, with 13 bases between. CDR1 and CDR2 (germline): SEHNR, FQNEAQ (reference sequence). The CDR3: CASSQTSFHEQFF. The CDR3 DNA follows: TGTGCCAGCAGCCAAACTAGTTTCCATGAGCAGTTCTTC.

This clonotype has at least ten counts. The V call is TRBV7-2, the J call TRBJ2-7; 12 bases match TRBD2. Per germline, CDR1 SGHTA and CDR2 FQGNSA. The V gene end was trimmed by 1 base and the J gene end by 7 bases; junction bases not matched to a gene: 14. This CDR3 comprises 18 residues. CDR3 coding DNA: TGTGCCAGCAGCTTAGAAGCCGGATCGCTGGGACTAGCGGGTGAGCAGTACTTC. Translating gives CASSLEAGSLGLAGEQYF.

V and J are TRBV6-4 and TRBJ1-1; 9 bases match TRBD1. Germline V CDR1 and CDR2: MRHNA, SNTAGT. The CDR3 is 15 amino acids. V was pared by 3 bases and J by 1 base, with 3 bases of the junction left unmatched. For the CDR3, the DNA is TGTGCCAGCAGTGAAACAGGGGGCTCGAACACTGAAGCTTTCTTT. This sequence encodes CASSETGGSNTEAFF.

This clonotype was seen ten or more times. The rearrangement joins TRBV7-9 to TRBJ2-1, with D unclear. CDR3 length: 17 amino acids. Trimming removed 0 bases from V and 6 bases from J, with 18 bases in between. CDR1 is SEHNR, CDR2 FQNEAQ, per germline (reference sequence). This CDR3 reads CASSLAISGNPSNEQFF. The CDR3, as DNA: TGTGCCAGCAGCTTAGCGATTTCTGGGAATCCCAGCAATGAGCAGTTCTTC.

This clonotype has a handful of counts. This rearrangement joins TRBV9 to TRBJ2-2; D might be TRBD1 (6 bases). The V and J ends lost 7 bases and 1 base respectively, with 14 bases between them. The CDR3 loop spans 15 amino acids. Per germline, CDR1 SGDLS and CDR2 YYNGEE. Written as DNA, the CDR3 is TGTGCCAGCCACCCGGGACATTTGAACACCGGGGAGCTGTTTTTT. Translating gives CASHPGHLNTGELFF.